This T cell receptor beta chain was sequenced for a study of beta chain features in type 1 diabetes. Across the whole study: In age, gender and cell yields, patients were similar to healthy donors. Regarding the study as a whole: The study found moderately but significantly shorter TCRB CDR3s in all four CD4+ subsets of Type 1 diabetes patients. When VDJ junctions were examined, type 1 diabetes patients showed fewer insertions and more deletions.

Expressed TCRB transcripts were sequenced after all isolated RNA was converted to cDNA. Approximately 3.6 million reads were obtained on average from naive, central memory and regulatory T cell samples. Sequencing was performed with immunoSEQ multiplex PCR; in TCRdb, only in-frame clones are kept and a portion is missing. In the table there are about 130,000 clones, about 10% of which are singletons. CDR1 is LNHDA and CDR2 is SQIVND in the germline V gene (reference sequence). This CDR3 contains 15 residues. Unmatched junction bases numbered 8, after V lost 5 bases and J lost 3 bases. Of note for this clone: Its antigen is not identified.

The chain couples TRBV19 to TRBJ2-5; 8 nucleotides match TRBD1. This TCR was sampled from a man aged 25-40 years with type 1 diabetes. Material: central memory CD4+ T cells from blood. The CDR3 nucleotides read TGTGCCAGTAGTCCTCAGGGGGCCAGGGAAGAGACCCAGTACTTC. This codes for CASSPQGAREETQYF.